These 19 T cell receptor beta chains originate from one sample sequenced in a study of shared T cell receptors in the human thymus. The protocol was immunoSEQ multiplex PCR, while the TCRdb copy is restricted to in-frame clones and leaves out a portion. The sample includes 550,000 to 800,000 clones, roughly 88% of them seen just once. The same specimen was also included in a second study, on human thymus T cells.

The source material was thymocytes. The receptors here all came from a girl less than two years old with a congenital heart defect.

This rearrangement joins TRBV4-3 to TRBJ1-1; 7 bases are shared with TRBD1. J gave up 1 base and V 0 bases, and 17 bases lay outside the gene matches. The CDR3 consists of 20 residues. Per germline, CDR1 LGHNA and CDR2 YSLEER. The CDR3: CASSQELARGPFHPNTEAFF. The CDR3 nucleotides read TGCGCCAGCAGCCAAGAGTTGGCGAGGGGGCCTTTCCACCCGAACACTGAAGCTTTCTTT.

The chain joins TRBV5-8 to TRBJ1-2, with TRBD1 identical over 7 bases. With V trimmed by 5 bases and J by 3 bases, 7 bases remained unmatched. CDR1 and CDR2 (germline): SGHTS, YDEGEE. The CDR3 covers 14 residues. CDR3 residues: CASSFQQGDYGYTF. For the CDR3, the DNA is TGTGCCAGCAGTTTTCAGCAGGGGGACTATGGCTACACCTTC. The variable domain in full, with the rest retrieved from reference TRBV5-8 and TRBJ1-2, is EAGVTQSPTHLIKTRGQQATLRCSPISGHTSVYWYQQALGLGLQFLLWYDEGEERNRGNFPPRFSGRQFPNYSSELNVNALELEDSALYLCASSFQQGDYGYTFGSGTRLTVV.

The rearrangement links TRBV6-4 to TRBJ2-7; 8 bases map to TRBD2. The CDR3 extends over 15 amino acids. With 4 bases clipped from V and 3 bases from J, the junction kept 8 bases outside the gene matches. CDR1 is MRHNA and CDR2 is SNTAGT in the germline V gene. CDR3 DNA sequence: TGTGCCAGCAGTGTAGGACTAGCTCTTCGCTACGAGCAGTACTTC. Translation gives CASSVGLALRYEQYF.

This chain links TRBV4-3 with TRBJ2-7; no clear D gene. Looked up from germline, CDR1 is LGHNA and CDR2 is YSLEER. This CDR3 contains 15 residues. Trimming removed 0 bases from V and 3 bases from J, with 12 bases in between. The CDR3 DNA is TGCGCCAGCAGCCAAGATGCGACTGCTGACTACGAGCAGTACTTC. This encodes CASSQDATADYEQYF.

The table lists this clone with a count of one. The gene calls are TRBV11-2 and TRBJ2-5, with 8 bases fitting TRBD2. Germline-derived CDR1 and CDR2 are SGHAT and FQNNGV. This CDR3 is 16 amino acids long. The trim removed 1 base at V and 2 bases at J, leaving 6 bases unmatched. The CDR3 spells CASSLAQRGSQETQYF. The CDR3 nucleotides are TGTGCCAGCAGCTTAGCCCAGCGGGGGTCACAAGAGACCCAGTACTTC.

This clone was detected only once. The chain is built from TRBV27 and TRBJ2-3; 11 bases fit TRBD2. J lost 0 bases, V lost 1 base, and 12 bases had no gene match. The CDR3 contains 20 residues. Per the germline V gene, CDR1 is MNHEY and CDR2 is SMNVEV (reference sequence). As DNA, the CDR3 is TGTGCCAGCAGTTTATTGTTCGGGACTAGCGGCCTCCGCAGCACAGATACGCAGTATTTT. Translating it yields CASSLLFGTSGLRSTDTQYF.

This clone was observed once. The chain carries TRBV18 and TRBJ1-2; 8 bases are shared with TRBD1. The junction had 10 bases not matched to a gene; V was cut back by 10 bases and J by 6 bases. Germline CDR1 is KGHSH and CDR2 is LQKENI. CDR3 length equals 13 residues. This chain's CDR3 is CATQGDRYNGYTF. The CDR3 bases are TGTGCCACCCAAGGGGACAGGTACAATGGCTACACCTTC.

The CDR3 bases are TGTGCCAGCAGCCGACCGGGACTCTCCACAAAGACGGTGAGAGCTTCACCCCTCCACTTT. Its protein is CASSRPGLSTKTVRASPLHF. This chain uses TRBV4-2 with TRBJ1-6; TRBD1 is a possible D gene (5 bases). With 4 bases removed from V and 9 bases from J, the gap between germline ends came to 31 bases. Germline V gene data show CDR1 as LGHNA and CDR2 as YNFKEQ. The CDR3 covers 20 residues.

The V and J genes are TRBV7-9 and TRBJ2-7; the match to TRBD2 covers 10 bases. The CDR3 extends over 17 amino acids. CDR1 and CDR2 (germline): SEHNR, FQNEAQ (reference sequence). Trimming took 6 bases from V and 3 from J; bases not matched to a gene: 14. The CDR3 loop is CASSFRGLAGENYEQYF. The CDR3, as DNA: TGTGCCAGCAGTTTCCGGGGGCTAGCGGGGGAGAACTACGAGCAGTACTTC.

The rearrangement uses TRBV5-1 and TRBJ1-2, with D unclear. Germline CDR1 and CDR2: SGHRS and YFSETQ. The length of the CDR3 is 14 residues. V lost 0 bases to trimming and J lost 6 bases, with 12 bases between them. The chain's CDR3 is CASSLDTEPHGYTF. DNA for the CDR3: TGCGCCAGCAGCTTGGATACAGAGCCCCATGGCTACACCTTC.

CDR3 in amino acids: CASSFETGPTNEKLFF. For the CDR3, the DNA is TGTGCCAGCAGCTTTGAGACAGGCCCAACTAATGAAAAACTGTTTTTT. The rearrangement links TRBV5-5 to TRBJ1-4, with D possibly matching TRBD1 (6 bases). Per the germline V gene, CDR1 is SGHKS and CDR2 is YYEKEE (reference sequence). The CDR3 contains 16 residues. V was trimmed by 2 bases and J by 0 bases, leaving 11 bases between them.

This chain uses TRBV18 with TRBJ1-3; tentatively, D is TRBD1 (5 bases). Trimming stripped 3 bases from V and 0 bases from J, with 12 bases between. This CDR3 has 16 amino acids. The germline gives CDR1 KGHSH, CDR2 LQKENI. The CDR3 DNA reads as TGTGCCAGCTCACCTTCTACAGGTGCCTCTGGAAACACCATATATTTT. Its protein is CASSPSTGASGNTIYF.

This chain joins TRBV14 and TRBJ1-6, with D uncertain. The CDR3 sequence is 15 residues long. Germline-derived CDR1 and CDR2 are SGHDN and FVKESK. V was trimmed by 4 bases and J by 0 bases, leaving 7 bases between them. CDR3 protein: CASSRESSYNSPLHF. As DNA, the CDR3 is TGTGCCAGCAGCCGGGAGAGCTCCTATAATTCACCCCTCCACTTT. Combining the CDR3 with reference TRBV14 and TRBJ1-6 gives the whole variable domain EAGVTQFPSHSVIEKGQTVTLRCDPISGHDNLYWYRRVMGKEIKFLLHFVKESKQDESGMPNNRFLAERTGGTYSTLKVQPAELEDSGVYFCASSRESSYNSPLHFGNGTRLTVT.

V gene TRBV6-1 combines with J gene TRBJ1-6, with 7 bases fitting TRBD1. This CDR3 contains 12 residues. Per the germline V gene, CDR1 is MNHNS and CDR2 is SASEGT. Unmatched junction bases numbered 9, after V lost 8 bases and J lost 14 bases. CDR3 nucleotides: TGTGCCAGCGGGGGGACAGACAGGGCCCTCCACTTT. Translating gives CASGGTDRALHF.

The rearrangement uses TRBV28 and TRBJ2-5, with D perhaps matching TRBD1 (6 bases). The V and J ends lost 2 bases and 1 base respectively, with 20 bases between them. Germline V gene sequence: CDR1 MDHEN, CDR2 SYDVKM. The CDR3 sequence is 18 residues long. For the CDR3, the DNA is TGTGCCAGCAGTTTAGGGGGTGTGGAACAGGGCTCCCAAGAGACCCAGTACTTC. The encoded protein is CASSLGGVEQGSQETQYF. Looking up the rest from reference TRBV28 and TRBJ2-5 gives the full variable domain: DVKVTQSSRYLVKRTGEKVFLECVQDMDHENMFWYRQDPGLGLRLIYFSYDVKMKEKGDIPEGYSVSREKKERFSLILESASTNQTSMYLCASSLGGVEQGSQETQYFGPGTRLLVL.

Regarding this clone: The identical CDR3 is also encoded by other nucleotide sequences in the sample. This chain links TRBV5-1 with TRBJ1-1; maybe TRBD1 (5 bases). The germline V and J ends were trimmed by 2 bases and 1 base, with 9 bases remaining between them. CDR3 length equals 14 residues. Germline V gene sequence: CDR1 SGHRS, CDR2 YFSETQ. The CDR3 DNA sequence: TGCGCCAGCAGCTTAGCAGGGAAGAACACTGAAGCTTTCTTT. Protein product: CASSLAGKNTEAFF.

The count of this clone is one. This chain joins TRBV10-1 and TRBJ1-1; 7 nucleotides align to TRBD1. The trim removed 3 bases at V and 1 base at J, leaving 2 bases unmatched. This CDR3 comprises 14 residues. The germline V gene has CDR1 WNHNN and CDR2 SYGVQD (reference sequence). DNA of the CDR3: TGCGCCAGCAGTGAAGACAGGGAGAACACTGAAGCTTTCTTT. This gives the protein CASSEDRENTEAFF.

The CDR3 coding sequence is TGTGCCAGCAGCTCCTTCTGGCGGGGCGGCACAGATACGCAGTATTTT. Translated: CASSSFWRGGTDTQYF. The chain is built from TRBV7-3 and TRBJ2-3; TRBD2 is a possible D gene (6 bases). The germline V gene has CDR1 SGHTA and CDR2 FQGTGA. The CDR3 sequence is 16 residues long. V was shortened by 4 bases and J by 1 base, with 15 bases between the two germline ends.

The chain has TRBV28 and TRBJ1-6; TRBD1 matches 9 bases. CDR1 is MDHEN, CDR2 SYDVKM, per germline. The CDR3 spans 19 residues. V shed 3 bases and J 9 bases; nucleotides not matched to a gene: 18. As DNA, the CDR3 is TGTGCCAGCAGTTTTGGACTCGACAGGGGGACGGGGATTTGTTCACCCCTCCACTTT. It codes for CASSFGLDRGTGICSPLHF.